The subject of this entry is one T cell receptor beta chain. What it binds is unknown. TCRdb's copy holds only in-frame clones and misses some; the assay was immunoSEQ multiplex PCR. The sample shows roughly 56,000 clones, about 82% of them seen only once. This sample was included in a study of OX40 agonist ivuxolimab in advanced cancers. Study-wide results and caveats: The expanded peripheral T cells' antigen specificity was not determined.

V gave up 1 base and J gave up 12 bases, with 7 bases separating them. The CDR3 consists of 11 residues. Germline V gene sequence: CDR1 SGHAT, CDR2 FQNNGV. Autoimmune disease history or systemic immunosuppression excluded patients. The genes are TRBV11-2 and TRBJ2-1, with D uncertain. Material: CD4+ or CD8+ T cells sorted from blood, obtained in a trial of the OX40 agonist ivuxolimab. The TCR originated in an adult with an advanced solid tumor such as melanoma, head and neck, liver or kidney cancer. The CDR3 is CASSLGSGQFF. CDR3 coding DNA: TGTGCCAGCAGCTTAGGCTCTGGGCAGTTCTTC.